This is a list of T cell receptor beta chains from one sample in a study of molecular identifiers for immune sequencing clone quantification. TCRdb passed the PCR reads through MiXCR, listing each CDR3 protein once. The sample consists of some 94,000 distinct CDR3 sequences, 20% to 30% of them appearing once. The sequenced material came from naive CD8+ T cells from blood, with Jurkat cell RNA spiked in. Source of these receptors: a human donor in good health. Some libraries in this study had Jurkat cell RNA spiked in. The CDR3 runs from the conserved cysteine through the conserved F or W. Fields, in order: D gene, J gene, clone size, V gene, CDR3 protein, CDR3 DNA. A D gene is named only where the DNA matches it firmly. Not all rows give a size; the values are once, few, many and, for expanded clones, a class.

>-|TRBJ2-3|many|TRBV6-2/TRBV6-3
CASSVMVDTQYF
TGTGCCAGCAGTGTGATGGTTGATACGCAGTATTTT
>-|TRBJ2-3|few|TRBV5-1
CASSRTVVRFQSTDTQYF
TGCGCCAGCTCGAGGACCGTAGTAAGGTTTCAGTCCACAGATACGCAGTATTTT
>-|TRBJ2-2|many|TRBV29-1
CSVGGENTGELFF
TGCAGCGTTGGCGGAGAGAACACCGGGGAGCTGTTTTTT
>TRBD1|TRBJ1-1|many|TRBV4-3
CASSQEGQRRTEAFF
TGCGCCAGCAGCCAGGAGGGACAGAGGAGGACTGAAGCTTTCTTT
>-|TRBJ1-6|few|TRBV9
CASSATLSSYNSPLHF
TGTGCCAGCAGCGCCACTCTAAGCTCCTATAATTCACCCCTCCACTTT
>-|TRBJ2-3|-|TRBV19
CASSRTRTNPGADTQYF
TGTGCCAGTAGTAGAACCAGGACCAACCCCGGGGCAGATACGCAGTATTTT
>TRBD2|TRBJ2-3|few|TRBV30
CAWSNSGGADTQYF
TGTGCCTGGAGCAATAGCGGGGGGGCAGATACGCAGTATTTT
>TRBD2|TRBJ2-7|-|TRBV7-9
CASSAGTSSYEQYF
TGTGCCAGCAGCGCGGGGACTAGCTCCTACGAGCAGTACTTC
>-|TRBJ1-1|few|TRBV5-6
CASSKGDTEAFF
TGTGCCAGCAGCAAAGGGGACACTGAAGCTTTCTTT
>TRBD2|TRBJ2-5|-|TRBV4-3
CASSQEVAGAEETQCF
TGCGCCAGCAGCCAAGAAGTAGCGGGAGCCGAAGAGACCCAGTGCTTC
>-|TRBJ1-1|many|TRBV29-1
CSVEVEGWAEAFF
TGCAGCGTTGAAGTGGAGGGTTGGGCTGAAGCTTTCTTT
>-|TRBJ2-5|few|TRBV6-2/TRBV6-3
CASSYIGTQETQYF
TGTGCCAGCAGTTATATCGGGACCCAAGAGACCCAGTACTTC
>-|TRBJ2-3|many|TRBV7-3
CASSLRPDTDTQYF
TGTGCCAGCAGCTTAAGACCAGACACAGATACGCAGTATTTT
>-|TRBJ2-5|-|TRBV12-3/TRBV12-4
CAPFGDRGRVGATQYF
TGTGCCCCCTTCGGGGACCGAGGCAGGGTCGGAGCGACCCAGTACTTC
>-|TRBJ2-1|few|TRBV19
CASRPGSSYNEQFF
TGTGCCAGCCGTCCCGGGAGCTCCTACAATGAGCAGTTCTTC
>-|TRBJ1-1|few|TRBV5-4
CASSPVEGTEAFF
TGTGCCAGCAGCCCCGTCGAGGGGACTGAAGCTTTCTTT
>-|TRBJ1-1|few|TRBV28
CASTLTGQPRYAEAFF
TGTGCCAGCACCTTAACTGGACAGCCGAGGTACGCTGAAGCTTTCTTT
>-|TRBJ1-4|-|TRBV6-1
CASSEEDIFEKLFF
TGTGCCAGCAGTGAAGAGGACATATTTGAAAAACTGTTTTTT
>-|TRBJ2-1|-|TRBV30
CAWGGAYNEHFF
TGTGCCTGGGGGGGGGCTTACAATGAGCACTTCTTC
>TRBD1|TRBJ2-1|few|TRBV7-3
CASSYRLPGQGVGEQFF
TGTGCCAGCAGCTACCGGTTACCGGGACAGGGGGTTGGTGAGCAGTTCTTC
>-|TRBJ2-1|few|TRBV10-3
CAISEQGVEPYNEQFF
TGTGCCATCAGTGAGCAAGGGGTAGAACCCTACAATGAGCAGTTCTTC
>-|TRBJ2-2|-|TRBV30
CAWSVMGAAGELFF
TGTGCCTGGAGTGTAATGGGGGCTGCCGGGGAGCTGTTTTTT
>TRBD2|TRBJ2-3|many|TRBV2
CASSEGGLAATDTQYF
TGTGCCAGCAGTGAAGGCGGACTAGCGGCCACAGATACGCAGTATTTT
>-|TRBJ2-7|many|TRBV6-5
CASSYSGDPGNEQYF
TGTGCCAGCAGTTACTCTGGCGACCCGGGGAACGAGCAGTACTTC
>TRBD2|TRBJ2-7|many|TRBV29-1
CSVDKRGDSYEQYF
TGCAGCGTTGATAAGCGGGGAGACTCCTACGAGCAGTACTTC
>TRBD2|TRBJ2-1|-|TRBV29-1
CSVEEGAGASYNEQFF
TGCAGCGTTGAAGAGGGCGCGGGAGCGTCCTACAATGAGCAGTTCTTC
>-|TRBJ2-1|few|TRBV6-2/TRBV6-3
CASSGTNQYNEQFF
TGTGCCAGCAGTGGAACTAACCAGTACAATGAGCAGTTCTTC
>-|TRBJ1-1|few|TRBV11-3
CASSLGDTEAFF
TGTGCCAGCAGCTTGGGGGACACTGAAGCTTTCTTT
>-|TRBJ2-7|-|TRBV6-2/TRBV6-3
CASSSRDGIYEQYF
TGTGCCAGCAGTTCCCGGGACGGGATCTACGAGCAGTACTTC
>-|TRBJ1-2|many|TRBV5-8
CASSLESLQGERPYGYTF
TGTGCCAGCAGCTTGGAGTCTTTGCAGGGCGAGCGTCCATATGGCTACACCTTC
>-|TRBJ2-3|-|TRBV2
CASKLNKQTYSTDTQYF
TGTGCCAGCAAACTCAATAAGCAGACCTATAGCACAGATACGCAGTATTTT
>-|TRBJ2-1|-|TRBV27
CASSLRDSNEQFF
TGTGCCAGCAGTTTGCGCGACAGCAATGAGCAGTTCTTC
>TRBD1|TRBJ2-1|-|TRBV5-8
CASSSDRVNEQFF
TGTGCCAGCAGCTCCGACAGGGTCAATGAGCAGTTCTTC
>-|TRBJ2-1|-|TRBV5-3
CASSVEHNEQFF
TGTGCCAGCAGCGTCGAGCACAATGAGCAGTTCTTC
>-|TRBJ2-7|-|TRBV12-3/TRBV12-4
CASSFTGGHEQYF
TGTGCCAGCAGTTTTACCGGGGGACACGAGCAGTACTTC
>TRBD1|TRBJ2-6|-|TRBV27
CASSFTGGSGANVLTF
TGTGCCAGCAGTTTTACAGGGGGCTCTGGGGCCAACGTCCTGACTTTC
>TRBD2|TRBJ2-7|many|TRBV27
CASSYAGDLREQYF
TGTGCCAGCAGTTATGCGGGAGACTTGAGGGAGCAGTACTTC
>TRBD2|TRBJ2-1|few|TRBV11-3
CASSSSGRAGNEQFF
TGTGCCAGCAGCTCTAGCGGGAGGGCCGGGAATGAGCAGTTCTTC
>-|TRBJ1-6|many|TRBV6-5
CASSIQGLNSPLHF
TGTGCCAGCAGTATACAGGGTTTAAATTCACCCCTCCACTTT
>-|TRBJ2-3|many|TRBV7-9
CASSPPVRSESTDTQYF
TGTGCCAGCAGCCCCCCCGTGAGGTCTGAAAGCACAGATACGCAGTATTTT
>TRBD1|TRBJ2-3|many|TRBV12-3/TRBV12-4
CASSPKGTGRKDTQYF
TGTGCCAGCAGTCCAAAAGGGACAGGAAGAAAGGATACGCAGTATTTT
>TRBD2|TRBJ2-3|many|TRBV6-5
CASSYGGRAVDTQYF
TGTGCCAGCAGTTACGGGGGGAGGGCCGTGGATACGCAGTATTTT
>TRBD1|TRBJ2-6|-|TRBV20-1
CSAREKGQFLSGANVLTF
TGCAGTGCTAGAGAGAAGGGACAGTTCCTCTCTGGGGCCAACGTCCTGACTTTC
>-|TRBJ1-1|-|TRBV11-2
CASSTLTGAGLNTEAFF
TGTGCCAGCAGCACCCTGACGGGCGCAGGGCTGAACACTGAAGCTTTCTTT
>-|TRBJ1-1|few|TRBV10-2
CASSDLFGTEAFF
TGCGCCAGCAGTGATCTTTTCGGCACTGAAGCTTTCTTT
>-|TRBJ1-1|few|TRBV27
CASSFWTQGEAFF
TGTGCCAGCAGTTTTTGGACACAAGGTGAAGCTTTCTTT
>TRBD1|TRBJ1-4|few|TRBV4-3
CASSQDPTGGAGEKLFF
TGCGCCAGCAGCCAAGATCCTACAGGGGGCGCGGGCGAAAAACTGTTTTTT
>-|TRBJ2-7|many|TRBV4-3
CASSQDSQGISYEQYF
TGCGCCAGCAGCCAAGACTCGCAGGGGATCTCCTACGAGCAGTACTTC
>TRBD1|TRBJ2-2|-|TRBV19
CASSTGAGELFF
TGTGCCAGTAGCACAGGGGCCGGGGAGCTGTTTTTT
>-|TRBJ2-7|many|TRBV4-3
CASSQDAGDEQYF
TGCGCCAGCAGCCAAGACGCGGGCGACGAGCAGTACTTC
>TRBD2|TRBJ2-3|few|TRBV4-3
CASSQDRGASGGTDTQYF
TGCGCCAGCAGCCAAGATCGCGGGGCTAGCGGGGGCACAGATACGCAGTATTTT
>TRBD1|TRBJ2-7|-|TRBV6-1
CASSEGQGNYEQYF
TGTGCCAGCAGTGAAGGACAGGGGAATTACGAGCAGTACTTC
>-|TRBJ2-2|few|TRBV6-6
CASRDPGSPGGELFF
TGTGCCAGCAGAGATCCGGGGAGCCCGGGGGGGGAGCTGTTTTTT
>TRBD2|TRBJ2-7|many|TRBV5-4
CASSFSGSTHEQYF
TGTGCCAGCAGCTTCAGCGGGAGTACCCACGAGCAGTACTTC
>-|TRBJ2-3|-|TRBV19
CASSIVGRGTDTQYF
TGTGCCAGTAGTATTGTCGGGAGAGGCACAGATACGCAGTATTTT
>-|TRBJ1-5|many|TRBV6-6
CASSYSGSYQPQHF
TGTGCCAGCAGTTACTCCGGCAGTTATCAGCCCCAGCATTTT
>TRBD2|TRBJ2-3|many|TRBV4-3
CASSQEIPAGGADTQYF
TGCGCCAGCAGCCAAGAAATTCCAGCGGGGGGCGCAGATACGCAGTATTTT
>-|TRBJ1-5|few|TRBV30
CAWSGEGNQPQHF
TGTGCCTGGAGTGGGGAAGGCAATCAGCCCCAGCATTTT
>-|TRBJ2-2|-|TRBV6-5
CASSPIYPPGELFF
TGTGCCAGCAGCCCTATATACCCCCCCGGGGAGCTGTTTTTT